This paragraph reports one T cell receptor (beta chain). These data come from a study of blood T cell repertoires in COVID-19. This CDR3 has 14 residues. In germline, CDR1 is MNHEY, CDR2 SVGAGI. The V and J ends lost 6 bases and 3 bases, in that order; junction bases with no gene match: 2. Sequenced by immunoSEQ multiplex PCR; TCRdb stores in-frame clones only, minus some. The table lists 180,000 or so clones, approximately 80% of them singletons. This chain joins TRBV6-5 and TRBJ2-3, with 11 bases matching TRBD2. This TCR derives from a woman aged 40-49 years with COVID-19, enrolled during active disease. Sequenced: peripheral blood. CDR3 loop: CASSTSGGTDTQYF. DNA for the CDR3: TGTGCCAGCAGCACTAGCGGGGGAACAGATACGCAGTATTTT.